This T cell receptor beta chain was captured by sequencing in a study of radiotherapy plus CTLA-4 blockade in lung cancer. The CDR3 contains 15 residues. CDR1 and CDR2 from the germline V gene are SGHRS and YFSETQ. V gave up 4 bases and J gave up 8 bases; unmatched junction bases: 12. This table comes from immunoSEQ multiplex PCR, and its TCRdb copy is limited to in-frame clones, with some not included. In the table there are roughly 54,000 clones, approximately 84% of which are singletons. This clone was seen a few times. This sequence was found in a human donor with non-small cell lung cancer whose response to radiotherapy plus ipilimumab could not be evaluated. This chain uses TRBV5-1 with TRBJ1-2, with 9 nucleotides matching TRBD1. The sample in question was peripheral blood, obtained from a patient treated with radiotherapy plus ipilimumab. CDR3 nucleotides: TGCGCCAGCAGCCCGGACACAGGGGGCAGAAGCGGCTACACCTTC. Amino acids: CASSPDTGGRSGYTF. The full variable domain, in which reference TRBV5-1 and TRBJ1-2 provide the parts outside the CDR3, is KAGVTQTPRYLIKTRGQQVTLSCSPISGHRSVSWYQQTPGQGLQFLFEYFSETQRNKGNFPGRFSGRQFSNSRSEMNVSTLELGDSALYLCASSPDTGGRSGYTFGSGTRLTVV.